The 3 T cell receptor beta chains reported below all come from one sample, sequenced in a study of OX40 agonist ivuxolimab in advanced cancers. Library method: the immunoSEQ multiplex PCR assay. TCRdb stores this immuneACCESS table with in-frame sequences only. Part of the clones is absent; in the studies checked, under half of the shortfall reflects unresolved V genes, and no reason is known for the rest. The sample has about 83,000 clones on record, 70% to 85% of them singletons. Clones ranked in the top ten supply around 6.6% of the sample. Source: CD4+ or CD8+ T cells sorted from blood, taken in a trial of the OX40 agonist ivuxolimab. The receptors derive from an adult with an advanced solid tumor such as melanoma, head and neck, liver or kidney cancer.

The chain recombines TRBV27 with TRBJ1-1; D is unclear. CDR1 and CDR2 from the germline V gene are MNHEY and SMNVEV (reference sequence). Between the trimmed V and J ends, which lost 0 bases and 0 bases, there was a span of 8 bases. CDR3 length equals 15 residues. CDR3 in amino acids: CASSLSGSLNTEAFF. The CDR3 DNA is TGTGCCAGCAGTTTATCGGGCAGCCTGAACACTGAAGCTTTCTTT.

This clone was picked up one time. One junction end does not reproduce the germline sequence, and a read error may be involved. The chain employs TRBV7-7 and TRBJ2-1; 8 bases line up with TRBD2. Germline CDR1 and CDR2: SSHAT and FNYEAQ (reference sequence). The CDR3 has 12 residues. The CDR3 nucleotides read TGTGCTAGCAGCCCGGGGGGGAATGAGCAGTTCTTC. This codes for CASSPGGNEQFF.

The chain has TRBV2 and TRBJ2-6, with 8 bases identical to TRBD1. The CDR3 has 19 residues. The germline gives CDR1 SNHLY, CDR2 FYNNEI. Trimming removed 4 bases from V and 2 bases from J; junction bases left unmatched: 13. The DNA for the CDR3 is TGTGCCAGCAGTGGGGCGGGGACAGGAAGCTACACTGGGGCCAACGTCCTGACTTTC. This encodes CASSGAGTGSYTGANVLTF.